These 23 T cell receptor beta chains share one sample of origin, sequenced in a study of T-cell reconstitution after alpha-beta-depleted transplantation in children. During its preparation, the TCRbeta library received unique molecular identifiers. Each CDR3 protein is one row after TCRdb ran MiXCR on the PCR reads. The table shows 500,000 to 650,000 distinct CDR3 sequences, with over 10% occurring only once. The material was PBMCs, mostly from graft donor cells, obtained 360 days after TCRalphabeta/CD19-depleted stem cell transplant. The receptors here all came from a male patient aged 10 to 17 who had a stem cell transplant for acute myeloid leukemia, so the T cells may come from the graft donor.

The chain is built from TRBV5-4 and TRBJ2-1; D call uncertain. The CDR3 is 13 amino acids. Per germline, CDR1 SGHNT and CDR2 YYREEE (reference sequence). Trimming cost V 0 bases and J 9 bases, with 10 bases left between them. The CDR3 is CASSLAGRSEQFF. CDR3 sequence (DNA): TGTGCCAGCAGCTTGGCCGGGCGCTCTGAGCAGTTCTTC.

A few counts support this clonotype. The genes are TRBV19 and TRBJ1-5; D call uncertain. The germline V and J ends were trimmed by 2 bases and 4 bases, with 12 bases remaining between them. Germline lookup yields CDR1 LNHDA and CDR2 SQIVND (reference sequence). This CDR3 has 15 amino acids. Here the CDR3 reads CASSISGGSNQPQHF. In nucleotides, the CDR3 is TGTGCCAGTAGTATATCGGGTGGCAGTAATCAGCCCCAGCATTTT.

The chain joins TRBV9 to TRBJ2-2; a weak D match, TRBD1 (5 bases). Per germline, CDR1 SGDLS and CDR2 YYNGEE. The CDR3 runs to 16 residues. The ends were cut back, 0 bases at V and 0 bases at J, with 9 bases in the middle. This CDR3 reads CASSVVQGPNTGELFF. CDR3 DNA: TGTGCCAGCAGCGTAGTTCAGGGTCCGAACACCGGGGAGCTGTTTTTT.

This chain uses TRBV25-1 with TRBJ1-1, with D uncertain. The CDR3 covers 11 residues. With 3 bases removed from V and 3 bases from J, the gap between germline ends came to 2 bases. Per germline, CDR1 MGHDK and CDR2 SYGVNS. The DNA of the CDR3 is TGTGCCAGCAGTGACCACACTGAAGCTTTCTTT. Translating gives CASSDHTEAFF.

There are a few counts of this clonotype. The chain joins TRBV4-3 to TRBJ1-4, with D uncertain. V was trimmed by 5 bases and J by 8 bases, leaving 18 bases between them. The germline gives CDR1 LGHNA, CDR2 YSLEER. The CDR3 runs to 15 residues. The chain's CDR3 is CASSSGPGGVEKLFF. CDR3 in DNA: TGCGCCAGCAGCAGCGGTCCGGGCGGTGTAGAAAAACTGTTTTTT.

V is TRBV12-3 or TRBV12-4 and J is TRBJ1-1, with D possibly TRBD1 on 6 matching bases. The CDR3 is made up of 16 amino acids. The V and J ends lost 4 bases and 2 bases respectively, with 17 bases between them. CDR3 coding DNA: TGTGCCAGCAGTTCGCTTATGGGGGCTCCTAACACTGAAGCTTTCTTT. This sequence encodes CASSSLMGAPNTEAFF.

This clonotype has more than one count but fewer than ten. The genes are TRBV19 and TRBJ2-5; TRBD2 matches at 12 bases. The CDR3 spans 18 residues. V dropped 3 bases and J dropped 6; count of bases not matched to a gene: 14. Germline V gene sequence: CDR1 LNHDA, CDR2 SQIVND (reference sequence). Here the CDR3 DNA reads TGTGCCAGTAGTATTTCTCCCACTAGCGGGAGGTGGATCAAGACCCAGTACTTC. Translated: CASSISPTSGRWIKTQYF.

The chain is built from TRBV7-2 and TRBJ2-5, with TRBD2 identical over 7 bases. Germline V lookup: CDR1 SGHTA, CDR2 FQGNSA. There are 13 residues in the CDR3. The junction had 5 bases not matched to a gene; V was cut back by 5 bases and J by 5 bases. CDR3 nucleotide sequence: TGTGCCAGCAGCATTTTGGGGGGGGAGACCCAGTACTTC. Protein product: CASSILGGETQYF. Full variable domain (rest looked up from reference TRBV7-2 and TRBJ2-5): GAGVSQSPSNKVTEKGKDVELRCDPISGHTALYWYRQSLGQGLEFLIYFQGNSAPDKSGLPSDRFSAERTGGSVSTLTIQRTQQEDSAVYLCASSILGGETQYFGPGTRLLVL.

The chain uses TRBV7-3 and TRBJ2-3; D is possibly TRBD2 (5 bases). CDR1 and CDR2 (germline): SGHTA, FQGTGA. Trimming stripped 2 bases from V and 1 base from J, with 10 bases between. The CDR3 consists of 15 residues. In DNA, the CDR3 is TGTGCCAGCAGCTTAGACTATGGACGCACAGATACGCAGTATTTT. As protein: CASSLDYGRTDTQYF.

This clonotype was seen only a few times. The chain employs TRBV12-5 and TRBJ2-1; D remains unclear. Trimming removed 0 bases at V and 0 bases at J, with 9 bases between. Germline V lookup: CDR1 LGHNT, CDR2 FRNRAP. The CDR3 is made up of 16 amino acids. CDR3 DNA: TGTGCTAGTGGTTTGGTAACACCCAGCTCCTACAATGAGCAGTTCTTC. Translating it yields CASGLVTPSSYNEQFF.

This clonotype appeared a few times. The chain has TRBV20-1 and TRBJ2-7, with D possibly being TRBD1 (5 bases). Germline V gene sequence: CDR1 DFQATT, CDR2 SNEGSKA (reference sequence). V lost 7 bases to trimming and J lost 2 bases, with 12 bases between them. This CDR3 has 12 amino acids. CDR3 region: CSGGHVPYEQYF. As DNA, the CDR3 is TGCAGTGGAGGACATGTCCCCTACGAGCAGTACTTC.

This clonotype was seen at least ten times. The J gene is TRBJ2-2, the V gene TRBV20-1; D is ambiguous. This CDR3 region has 13 residues. From germline, CDR1 is DFQATT and CDR2 SNEGSKA (reference sequence). Trimming took 4 bases from V and 6 from J, leaving 12 bases between them. CDR3 amino acids: CSAIAARSGELFF. The CDR3 DNA reads as TGCAGTGCTATTGCTGCGAGGTCCGGGGAGCTGTTTTTT.

This clonotype was picked up many times. The CDR3 sequence: CSVGGGSSTDTQYF. In DNA form, the CDR3 reads TGCAGCGTTGGTGGGGGCTCTAGCACAGATACGCAGTATTTT. The V gene is TRBV29-1, the J gene TRBJ2-3, with D tentatively TRBD1 (6 bases). Deletions cut 4 bases from V and 0 bases from J, with 11 bases between. There are 14 residues in the CDR3. Germline V CDR1 and CDR2: SQVTM, ANQGSEA.

This clonotype was detected a few times. This sequence joins TRBV7-2 and TRBJ2-1; D is unclear. Germline V gives CDR1 SGHTA, CDR2 FQGNSA. The CDR3 length is 15 residues. Deletions cut 5 bases from V and 0 bases from J, with 11 bases between. CDR3 region: CASSPGPSSYNEQFF. The CDR3 DNA sequence: TGTGCCAGCAGCCCGGGTCCCAGCTCCTACAATGAGCAGTTCTTC.

This clonotype was recorded at least ten times. This rearrangement joins TRBV7-2 to TRBJ2-7; 9 bases match TRBD1. J lost 4 bases, V lost 2 bases, and 3 bases had no gene match. Germline CDR1 SGHTA, CDR2 FQGNSA. This CDR3 contains 14 residues. The DNA of the CDR3 is TGTGCCAGCAGCTTAAGGGACAGGGTATACGAGCAGTACTTC. The encoded protein is CASSLRDRVYEQYF. The full variable domain, rest sourced from reference TRBV7-2 and TRBJ2-7, is GAGVSQSPSNKVTEKGKDVELRCDPISGHTALYWYRQSLGQGLEFLIYFQGNSAPDKSGLPSDRFSAERTGGSVSTLTIQRTQQEDSAVYLCASSLRDRVYEQYFGPGTRLTVT.

This clonotype was observed many times. The rearrangement uses TRBV6-1 and TRBJ2-2; 7 bases are a match to TRBD1. Trimming removed 5 bases from V and 4 bases from J; junction bases left unmatched: 4. The germline gives CDR1 MNHNS, CDR2 SASEGT. The CDR3 is 14 amino acids. CDR3 loop: CASSRTGPTGELFF. Here the CDR3 DNA reads TGTGCCAGCAGTCGGACAGGCCCCACCGGGGAGCTGTTTTTT.

At least ten counts were recorded for this clonotype. The chain links TRBV4-1 to TRBJ2-1, with TRBD2 matching over 11 bases. This CDR3 has 19 amino acids. Germline CDR1 and CDR2: MGHRA and YSYEKL. The ends lost 1 base at V and 7 bases at J; junction bases unmatched: 15. CDR3 coding DNA: TGCGCCAGCAGCCAAGGACCATTATTAGCGGGGGGGCCCTTTAATGAGCAGTTCTTC. This sequence encodes CASSQGPLLAGGPFNEQFF.

This clonotype was counted at least ten times. CDR3 sequence: CAIGGTFIYNEQFF. The CDR3 DNA reads TGTGCTATTGGTGGGACATTTATCTACAATGAGCAGTTCTTC. The genes are TRBV7-9 and TRBJ2-1; D may be TRBD1 (6 bases). Germline CDR1 is SEHNR and CDR2 is FQNEAQ (reference sequence). This CDR3 region has 14 residues.

This clonotype was seen a handful of times. This chain connects TRBV20-1 to TRBJ2-5; possibly TRBD1 or TRBD2 for D (5 bases each). CDR3 size: 13 residues. Trimming removed 6 bases from V and 5 bases from J, with 16 bases in between. Germline-derived CDR1 and CDR2 are DFQATT and SNEGSKA (reference sequence). The CDR3 DNA reads TGCAGTGCCTTGGGACCACGACGGGAGACCCAGTACTTC. Protein sequence: CSALGPRRETQYF.

V is TRBV29-1 and J is TRBJ2-7; the D gene could be TRBD1 or TRBD2 (6 bases each). The CDR3 totals 11 residues. V was trimmed by 5 bases and J by 6 bases, leaving 11 bases between them. The germline V gene encodes CDR1 SQVTM and CDR2 ANQGSEA. The chain's CDR3 is CSVPEGGEQYF. CDR3 DNA: TGCAGCGTTCCCGAGGGGGGCGAGCAGTACTTC.

Note on this clonotype: In this CDR3 the conserved last residue, phenylalanine or tryptophan, is missing, so a read error is likely. The limits of the CDR3 on the DNA are not certain, so only TCRdb's listed CDR3 is given. The rearrangement links TRBV29-1 to TRBJ2-2; the DNA was not used to check the table's D call, TRBD2. Counting both end residues, the CDR3 totals 8 amino acids. The germline gives CDR1 SQVTM, CDR2 ANQGSEA. The CDR3 loop reads CSVGGPAL.

This clonotype was counted ten times or more. This chain uses TRBV29-1 with TRBJ2-7, with 12 bases that match TRBD1. Trimming at V came to 3 bases and at J to 7 bases, leaving 10 bases not matched to a gene. The CDR3 extends over 15 amino acids. Per the germline V gene, CDR1 is SQVTM and CDR2 is ANQGSEA. CDR3 residues: CSVEKMGQGADEQYF. CDR3 bases: TGCAGCGTTGAGAAAATGGGACAGGGGGCTGATGAGCAGTACTTC.

The rearrangement links TRBV28 to TRBJ2-7; no definite D call. CDR1 MDHEN and CDR2 SYDVKM come from the germline V gene. The ends were cut back, 3 bases at V and 4 bases at J, with 16 bases in the middle. The CDR3 is 15 amino acids. Here the CDR3 DNA reads TGTGCCAGCAGTTTTGATGGCGGACCTGCTTACGAGCAGTACTTC. Protein: CASSFDGGPAYEQYF.